A single sample is the source of the 30 T cell receptor beta chains below, sequenced in a study of blood T cell repertoires in COVID-19. Method: immunoSEQ multiplex PCR; TCRdb's copy keeps in-frame clones and lacks some. The sample has approximately 180,000 clones; about 90% are singletons. The source material was PBMCs or T cells enriched from blood (not recorded which). The receptors were sampled from a human donor with acute COVID-19. The donor label of this sample is uncertain.

The CDR3 here is CASSVVPTGGPGNTIYF. The CDR3 nucleotides are TGTGCCAGCAGCGTAGTCCCAACAGGGGGCCCTGGAAACACCATATATTTT. The V call is TRBV9, the J call TRBJ1-3, with TRBD1 matching over 9 bases. The J segment lost 2 bases and the V segment lost 0 bases, leaving 6 bases of the junction unmatched. The CDR3 totals 17 residues. CDR1 and CDR2 from the germline V gene are SGDLS and YYNGEE. Filled out from reference TRBV9 and TRBJ1-3, the complete variable domain reads DSGVTQTPKHLITATGQRVTLRCSPRSGDLSVYWYQQSLDQGLQFLIQYYNGEERAKGNILERFSAQQFPDLHSELNLSSLELGDSALYFCASSVVPTGGPGNTIYFGEGSWLTVV.

This chain joins TRBV7-6 and TRBJ2-7; D is possibly TRBD1 (7 bases). Germline-derived CDR1 and CDR2 are SGHVS and FNYEAQ. The CDR3 sequence is 15 residues long. Trimming removed 1 base from V and 4 bases from J, with 14 bases in between. The CDR3 DNA is TGTGCCAGCAGCTTAGGGCAGGGGGGTGCTTACGAGCAGTACTTC. Translating gives CASSLGQGGAYEQYF.

The chain carries TRBV7-8 and TRBJ2-5, with D maybe TRBD2 (6 bases). The CDR3 is 11 amino acids. V was trimmed by 5 bases and J by 6 bases, leaving 7 bases between them. In germline, CDR1 is SGHVS, CDR2 FQNEAQ. CDR3 loop: CASSREQTQYF. The CDR3 coding sequence is TGTGCCAGCAGCCGGGAGCAGACCCAGTACTTC.

V usage is TRBV6-5 and J usage is TRBJ2-4, with D possibly matching TRBD1 (7 bases). V was clipped by 2 bases and J by 8 bases, with 13 bases between them. In germline, CDR1 is MNHEY, CDR2 SVGAGI. The length of the CDR3 is 14 residues. DNA of the CDR3: TGTGCCAGCAGTTACCACGACAGGGAGGACATTCAGTACTTC. Protein sequence: CASSYHDREDIQYF.

The chain uses TRBV25-1 and TRBJ2-5, with D possibly TRBD1 on 6 matching bases. V lost 2 bases to trimming and J lost 2 bases, with 9 bases between them. Germline CDR1 reads MGHDK; CDR2 reads SYGVNS. The CDR3 has 14 residues. CDR3 region: CASSEPDRQETQYF. CDR3 coding DNA: TGTGCCAGCAGTGAACCCGACAGGCAAGAGACCCAGTACTTC.

This clone has only one observation. The V gene is TRBV19, the J gene TRBJ1-1; TRBD1 aligns across 8 bases. The CDR3 spans 16 residues. The germline CDR1 and CDR2 sequences are LNHDA and SQIVND (reference sequence). The trim removed 3 bases at V and 7 bases at J, leaving 13 bases unmatched. CDR3 coding DNA: TGTGCCAGTAGTATCCCGCTGGGGGACAGGAGTATTGAAGCTTTCTTT. Its translation: CASSIPLGDRSIEAFF.

V is TRBV4-1 and J is TRBJ2-7; 7 nucleotides align to TRBD2. The CDR3 extends over 15 amino acids. J was trimmed by 5 bases and V by 5 bases; bases with no gene match: 12. Germline CDR1 MGHRA, CDR2 YSYEKL. CDR3 sequence reads: CASSLGYGGGNEQYF. DNA for the CDR3: TGCGCCAGCAGCTTGGGTTATGGGGGGGGGAACGAGCAGTACTTC.

The rearrangement uses TRBV12-3 or TRBV12-4 and TRBJ2-1; 9 nucleotides match TRBD2. This CDR3 is 13 amino acids long. V shed 10 bases, J shed 5 bases, and the junction held 6 bases outside the gene matches. The CDR3, as DNA: TGTGCCATCTTAGCGGGGGTTAACAATGAGCAGTTCTTC. Translating it yields CAILAGVNNEQFF.

The chain combines TRBV7-9 with TRBJ2-7, with 11 bases lining up with TRBD1. The germline CDR1 and CDR2 sequences are SEHNR and FQNEAQ (reference sequence). J lost 1 base, V lost 11 bases, and 7 bases had no gene match. The CDR3 covers 14 residues. CDR3 nucleotides: TGTGCCTGTGGACAGGGGGCGAATTCCTACGAGCAGTACTTC. Amino acids: CACGQGANSYEQYF. Variable domain in full (rest from reference TRBV7-9 and TRBJ2-7): DTGVSQNPRHKITKRGQNVTFRCDPISEHNRLYWYRQTLGQGPEFLTYFQNEAQLEKSRLLSDRFSAERPKGSFSTLEIQRTEQGDSAMYLCACGQGANSYEQYFGPGTRLTVT.

In DNA, the CDR3 is TGTGCCAGCAGTAGGAACAGGGATAGCAATCAGCCCCAGCATTTT. This encodes CASSRNRDSNQPQHF. The gene calls are TRBV6-5 and TRBJ1-5; D might be TRBD1 (6 bases). CDR3 length equals 15 residues. Looked up from germline, CDR1 is MNHEY and CDR2 is SVGAGI. The V end was cut by 5 bases, the J end by 0 bases, with 11 bases between.

The chain carries TRBV2 and TRBJ1-2; D is unclear. V dropped 6 bases and J dropped 8 bases, with 13 bases sitting between them. The germline V gene encodes CDR1 SNHLY and CDR2 FYNNEI. This CDR3 spans 12 amino acids. The CDR3 protein is CASRQSLRGYTF. The CDR3 bases are TGTGCCAGCAGGCAGAGTTTGCGGGGCTACACCTTC.

This clone was seen a single time. This chain uses TRBV10-3 with TRBJ1-1, with D tentatively TRBD1 (6 bases). The ends were cut back, 4 bases at V and 1 base at J, with 16 bases in the middle. Germline CDR1 reads ENHRY; CDR2 reads SYGVKD. The CDR3 runs 16 residues. The DNA of the CDR3 is TGTGCCATCAGTGGGACAGCTTCCACCCGGAACACTGAAGCTTTCTTT. Protein product: CAISGTASTRNTEAFF.

This clone was observed a few times. The chain joins TRBV28 to TRBJ1-6; maybe TRBD1 (5 bases). The germline CDR1 and CDR2 sequences are MDHEN and SYDVKM. The CDR3 sequence is 10 residues long. V was shortened by 8 bases and J by 14 bases, with 10 bases between the two germline ends. DNA of the CDR3: TGTGCCAGCGGCCCCAGGGCCCTCCACTTT. It yields the protein CASGPRALHF.

The chain carries TRBV6-5 and TRBJ2-5; D perhaps matches TRBD2 (5 bases). CDR3 length: 14 amino acids. Germline CDR1 MNHEY, CDR2 SVGAGI. Trimming cost V 8 bases and J 5 bases, with 18 bases left between them. The CDR3 sequence is CASRGRLSRETQYF. In DNA form, the CDR3 reads TGTGCCAGCCGAGGGCGACTGAGCAGGGAGACCCAGTACTTC.

The chain employs TRBV5-4 and TRBJ2-5; 9 nucleotides agree with TRBD1. V lost 6 bases to trimming and J lost 5 bases; unmatched junction nucleotides: 11. The CDR3 runs 15 residues. The germline V gene encodes CDR1 SGHNT and CDR2 YYREEE (reference sequence). The CDR3 nucleotides are TGTGCCAGCACCATCCGGGACAGGGTTCCTGAGACCCAGTACTTC. This encodes CASTIRDRVPETQYF.

This clone occurred a few times. The chain joins TRBV6-5 to TRBJ2-2; D is perhaps TRBD2 (6 bases). The V and J ends lost 8 bases and 6 bases respectively, with 19 bases between them. Looked up from germline, CDR1 is MNHEY and CDR2 is SVGAGI. The CDR3 loop spans 15 amino acids. The CDR3 nucleotides are TGTGCCAGCTATCCGGGGGATGCCTTCGCCGGGGAGCTGTTTTTT. Its protein product is CASYPGDAFAGELFF.

This clone was picked up one time. The V and J genes are TRBV4-3 and TRBJ2-7; D is possibly TRBD1 (7 bases). The CDR3 has 19 residues. Trimming pared 1 base from V and 5 bases from J, leaving 27 bases between. Germline V gene data show CDR1 as LGHNA and CDR2 as YSLEER. The CDR3 nucleotides are TGCGCCAGCAGCCAAGTATACGGAGGGGGCGCGTTAATGCCCGACGAGCAGTACTTC. This codes for CASSQVYGGGALMPDEQYF.

The rearrangement uses TRBV5-4 and TRBJ2-7; 12 bases match TRBD2. In germline, CDR1 is SGHNT, CDR2 YYREEE (reference sequence). Trimming took 4 bases from V and 7 from J; bases not matched to a gene: 9. The CDR3 loop spans 15 amino acids. Here the CDR3 reads CASSPSSGGAGEQYF. The CDR3 DNA reads as TGTGCCAGCAGCCCCTCTAGCGGGGGGGCGGGGGAGCAGTACTTC.

CDR3 coding DNA: TGTGCCATCAGGTCCGGGACTAGCCTTACCACCGGGGAGCTGTTTTTT. Translating it yields CAIRSGTSLTTGELFF. The chain has TRBV10-3 and TRBJ2-2; 9 nucleotides line up with TRBD2. The CDR3 has 16 residues. CDR1 ENHRY and CDR2 SYGVKD come from the germline V gene. Losses at the gene ends were 6 bases for V and 4 bases for J; bases not matched to a gene: 9.

The chain is built from TRBV6-5 and TRBJ2-7; 8 positions agree with TRBD1. The CDR3 sequence is 15 residues long. Trimming took 5 bases from V and 2 from J; bases not matched to a gene: 8. From germline, CDR1 is MNHEY and CDR2 SVGAGI. Here the CDR3 DNA reads TGTGCCAGCAGTACTCCGACAGGGGCCGCCTACGAGCAGTACTTC. Translation: CASSTPTGAAYEQYF.

The rearrangement uses TRBV7-9 and TRBJ1-5, with 11 nucleotides matching TRBD1. CDR3 length: 15 amino acids. Per germline, CDR1 SEHNR and CDR2 FQNEAQ (reference sequence). J lost 5 bases, V lost 3 bases, and 3 bases had no gene match. CDR3 sequence (DNA): TGTGCCAGCAGCTTGGACAGGGGGCGGTATCAGCCCCAGCATTTT. Amino acids: CASSLDRGRYQPQHF.

The chain employs TRBV5-6 and TRBJ1-5, with D unclear. The germline V and J ends were trimmed by 0 bases and 2 bases, with 12 bases remaining between them. CDR3 length: 16 residues. CDR1 and CDR2 from the germline V gene are SGHDT and YYEEEE. The CDR3 region has the DNA TGTGCCAGCAGCTTGGCCATCGGGGAACGCAATCAGCCCCAGCATTTT. Translating gives CASSLAIGERNQPQHF.

This clone was observed a few times. The gene calls are TRBV6-2 or TRBV6-3 and TRBJ1-5; no definite D call. The CDR3 length is 12 residues. The V end was cut by 5 bases, the J end by 4 bases, with 6 bases between. The germline gives CDR1 MNHEY, CDR2 SVGEGT. Here the CDR3 reads CASSTTNQPQHF. The CDR3 DNA is TGTGCCAGCAGTACTACTAATCAGCCCCAGCATTTT.

This clone was recorded a few times. V and J are TRBV7-8 and TRBJ2-4; 7 bases are a match to TRBD1. With 5 bases clipped from V and 2 bases from J, the junction kept 12 bases outside the gene matches. This CDR3 spans 17 amino acids. CDR1 and CDR2 (germline): SGHVS, FQNEAQ. The CDR3 protein is CASSHLDRVSTKNIQYF. CDR3 nucleotides: TGTGCCAGCAGCCACCTTGACAGGGTTTCGACCAAAAACATTCAGTACTTC.

The V gene is TRBV2, the J gene TRBJ1-1; D perhaps matches TRBD1 (5 bases). The V end lost 5 bases, the J end lost 8 bases, and 12 bases lay between the germline ends. The CDR3 spans 12 residues. CDR1 is SNHLY and CDR2 is FYNNEI in the germline V gene. CDR3 sequence reads: CASSIDSPEAFF. In DNA, the CDR3 is TGTGCCAGCAGTATCGACAGCCCCGAAGCTTTCTTT.

The rearrangement joins TRBV19 to TRBJ1-1; D might be TRBD1 (5 bases). V gave up 1 base and J gave up 1 base, with 10 bases separating them. This CDR3 is 15 amino acids long. The germline CDR1 and CDR2 sequences are LNHDA and SQIVND (reference sequence). In DNA, the CDR3 is TGTGCCAGTAGTATAGTGGGACTCAGGAACACTGAAGCTTTCTTT. It codes for CASSIVGLRNTEAFF.

This clone was seen only a few times. The V call is TRBV5-1, the J call TRBJ2-2; 9 bases align to TRBD1. This CDR3 has 15 residues. The J segment lost 3 bases and the V segment lost 0 bases, leaving 0 bases of the junction unmatched. The germline V gene has CDR1 SGHRS and CDR2 YFSETQ. For the CDR3, the DNA is TGCGCCAGCAGCTTGGGGACAGGGGACACCGGGGAGCTGTTTTTT. Encoded protein: CASSLGTGDTGELFF. Full variable domain (missing parts from reference TRBV5-1 and TRBJ2-2): KAGVTQTPRYLIKTRGQQVTLSCSPISGHRSVSWYQQTPGQGLQFLFEYFSETQRNKGNFPGRFSGRQFSNSRSEMNVSTLELGDSALYLCASSLGTGDTGELFFGEGSRLTVL.

The chain recombines TRBV5-1 with TRBJ2-7; D is perhaps TRBD1 (6 bases). V was trimmed by 3 bases and J by 1 base, leaving 14 bases between them. The CDR3 sequence is 15 residues long. CDR1 is SGHRS, CDR2 YFSETQ, per germline. CDR3 protein: CASSWVPGQSYEQYF. For the CDR3, the DNA is TGCGCCAGCAGCTGGGTTCCAGGACAGTCCTACGAGCAGTACTTC.

CDR3 sequence (DNA): TGTGCCAGCAGCCAAGACACCCCTCGAGGGAGCGTTGGCATGAACACTGAAGCTTTCTTT. Translated, it gives CASSQDTPRGSVGMNTEAFF. The chain links TRBV4-2 to TRBJ1-1; D gene uncertain. CDR3 length: 20 amino acids. Trimming left V 0 bases short and J 0 bases short, with 23 bases between. The germline gives CDR1 LGHNA, CDR2 YNFKEQ.

The chain carries TRBV7-9 and TRBJ2-1; 8 positions match TRBD1. V was pared by 3 bases and J by 0 bases, with 10 bases of the junction left unmatched. CDR1 and CDR2 (germline): SEHNR, FQNEAQ (reference sequence). The CDR3 sequence is 18 residues long. The chain's CDR3 is CASSFQGQGSRSYNEQFF. The CDR3 DNA reads TGTGCCAGCAGCTTCCAAGGACAGGGAAGCCGCTCCTACAATGAGCAGTTCTTC. Together with reference TRBV7-9 and TRBJ2-1, the CDR3 gives the full variable domain: DTGVSQNPRHKITKRGQNVTFRCDPISEHNRLYWYRQTLGQGPEFLTYFQNEAQLEKSRLLSDRFSAERPKGSFSTLEIQRTEQGDSAMYLCASSFQGQGSRSYNEQFFGPGTRLTVL.